These 29 T cell receptor beta chains were all obtained from the same sample, sequenced in a study of shared clonotypes between healthy human individuals. Clones were sequenced by immunoSEQ multiplex PCR, and TCRdb holds only the in-frame ones, with some missing. The repertoire holds roughly 700,000 clones, with around 74% as singletons. Sequenced material: memory CD4+ T cells sorted from blood. As for subset: CD45RA-negative fraction. The receptors were sampled from a woman in her 30s in good health.

This rearrangement joins TRBV6-1 to TRBJ2-3, with TRBD2 matching over 9 bases. Trimming removed 4 bases from V and 3 bases from J; junction bases left unmatched: 11. The CDR3 covers 17 residues. CDR1 and CDR2 from the germline V gene are MNHNS and SASEGT. In DNA, the CDR3 is TGTGCCAGCAGTGCCGCACCGGGACTAGCTATGACAGATACGCAGTATTTT. Protein sequence: CASSAAPGLAMTDTQYF.

V gene TRBV11-3 combines with J gene TRBJ2-2; D possibly corresponds to TRBD2 (5 bases). The CDR3 spans 15 residues. Germline lookup yields CDR1 SGHNT and CDR2 YENEEA. V lost 1 base, J lost 6 bases, and 12 bases lay in between. The DNA for the CDR3 is TGTGCCAGCAGCTTAGGGATCGGGGTTGCCGGGGAGCTGTTTTTT. It translates to CASSLGIGVAGELFF. Together with reference TRBV11-3 and TRBJ2-2, the CDR3 gives the full variable domain: EAGVVQSPRYKIIEKKQPVAFWCNPISGHNTLYWYLQNLGQGPELLIRYENEEAVDDSQLPKDRFSAERLKGVDSTLKIQPAELGDSAVYLCASSLGIGVAGELFFGEGSRLTVL.

The J gene is TRBJ1-1, the V gene TRBV25-1; D is possibly TRBD1 (6 bases). Germline lookup yields CDR1 MGHDK and CDR2 SYGVNS. CDR3 length: 14 amino acids. V was cut by 8 bases and J by 0 bases, with 13 bases left in between. The CDR3 region has the DNA TGTGCCAGCCTCTATTGGGGGCTGAACACTGAAGCTTTCTTT. This sequence encodes CASLYWGLNTEAFF. Together with reference TRBV25-1 and TRBJ1-1, the CDR3 gives the full variable domain: EADIYQTPRYLVIGTGKKITLECSQTMGHDKMYWYQQDPGMELHLIHYSYGVNSTEKGDLSSESTVSRIRTEHFPLTLESARPSHTSQYLCASLYWGLNTEAFFGQGTRLTVV.

V usage is TRBV5-6 and J usage is TRBJ2-7; no reliable D call. With 4 bases removed from V and 6 bases from J, the gap between germline ends came to 17 bases. This CDR3 is built from 14 residues. Germline values: CDR1 SGHDT, CDR2 YYEEEE. CDR3 sequence (DNA): TGTGCCAGCAGCCCAACTTGGGCAGTGGGCGAGCAGTACTTC. Translated, it gives CASSPTWAVGEQYF.

Concerning this clone itself: A much larger clone lies a single base off, so this may be a read error. Other nucleotide sequences in the sample specify the same CDR3. The chain joins TRBV7-9 to TRBJ1-1; D gene unclear. This CDR3 is 12 amino acids long. Trimming took off 3 bases at V and 2 bases at J, with 4 bases between the two ends. Per germline, CDR1 SEHNR and CDR2 FQNEAQ (reference sequence). This CDR3 reads CASSFGNTEAFF. In nucleotides, the CDR3 is TGTGCCAGCAGCTTCGGTAACACTGAAGCTTTCTTT.

J is TRBJ2-1 and V is TRBV28, with D maybe TRBD2 (5 bases). The length of the CDR3 is 14 residues. Germline CDR1 MDHEN, CDR2 SYDVKM. V was trimmed by 5 bases and J by 6 bases, leaving 14 bases between them. Here the CDR3 DNA reads TGTGCCAGCAGTGAGGGAGTGCAAGGCAATGAGCAGTTCTTC. Translating it yields CASSEGVQGNEQFF.

This chain uses TRBV6-6 with TRBJ1-2; perhaps TRBD1 as D (6 bases). Germline V gene sequence: CDR1 MNHNY, CDR2 SVGAGI (reference sequence). CDR3 size: 14 residues. The germline V and J ends were trimmed by 7 bases and 4 bases, with 16 bases remaining between them. The CDR3 region is CASTQQGPFYGYTF. CDR3 sequence (DNA): TGTGCCAGCACTCAACAGGGACCCTTCTATGGCTACACCTTC.

The chain carries TRBV7-3 and TRBJ2-3; TRBD2 matches 7 bases. The CDR3 length is 15 residues. V was clipped by 3 bases and J by 6 bases; unmatched bases: 9. Germline V lookup: CDR1 SGHTA, CDR2 FQGTGA. In DNA form, the CDR3 reads TGTGCCAGCAGCTTCGCGGGAGCCCCAGGTGATACGCAGTATTTT. Its protein product is CASSFAGAPGDTQYF.

The J gene is TRBJ2-3, the V gene TRBV4-1, with a possible D match to TRBD1 (6 bases). CDR3 length equals 14 residues. Trimming stripped 3 bases from V and 4 bases from J, with 11 bases between. Germline loops: CDR1 MGHRA, CDR2 YSYEKL. This CDR3 is CASSHTQGPDTQYF. The CDR3 bases are TGCGCCAGCAGCCATACACAGGGCCCAGATACGCAGTATTTT.

This clone was observed a few times. The chain has TRBV11-2 and TRBJ2-1; 8 bases line up with TRBD2. The germline gives CDR1 SGHAT, CDR2 FQNNGV. CDR3 size: 17 residues. The V and J ends lost 2 bases and 9 bases, in that order; junction bases with no gene match: 15. The CDR3 DNA reads as TGTGCCAGCAGCTTAAAGGGCTCGGGACTAGGGTCGGGTGAGCAGTTCTTC. Protein: CASSLKGSGLGSGEQFF.

The V call is TRBV7-8, the J call TRBJ1-1; D might be TRBD1 (5 bases). This CDR3 is built from 15 residues. Trimming removed 0 bases from V and 0 bases from J, with 8 bases in between. Per the germline V gene, CDR1 is SGHVS and CDR2 is FQNEAQ. This CDR3 is CASSLALGLNTEAFF. As DNA, the CDR3 is TGTGCCAGCAGCTTAGCGTTGGGGCTGAACACTGAAGCTTTCTTT.

J is TRBJ2-7 and V is TRBV29-1; D gene unclear. From germline, CDR1 is SQVTM and CDR2 ANQGSEA. Trimming took 0 bases from V and 0 from J, leaving 12 bases between them. The CDR3 has 15 amino acids. CDR3 DNA: TGCAGCGTTGAAGAATTTACATTCAACTCCTACGAGCAGTACTTC. Amino acid sequence: CSVEEFTFNSYEQYF.

The chain uses TRBV5-8 and TRBJ2-2; D is perhaps TRBD1 or TRBD2 (5 bases each). The CDR3 is made up of 17 amino acids. The V gene lost 10 bases and the J gene lost 1 base, with 23 bases spanning the gap. Germline-derived CDR1 and CDR2 are SGHTS and YDEGEE. CDR3 DNA sequence: TGTGCCTGCGCCAAGGGTATTGGGACGAAGAACACCGGGGAGCTGTTTTTT. As protein: CACAKGIGTKNTGELFF.

The chain employs TRBV27 and TRBJ2-7; D gene uncertain. V was shortened by 3 bases and J by 1 base, with 10 bases between the two germline ends. CDR1 and CDR2 from the germline V gene are MNHEY and SMNVEV (reference sequence). This CDR3 region has 14 residues. The CDR3 region is CASSFYGRSYEQYF. CDR3 coding DNA: TGTGCCAGCAGTTTTTACGGAAGGTCCTACGAGCAGTACTTC.

The chain links TRBV28 to TRBJ2-1, with 8 bases lining up with TRBD1. The CDR3 runs 16 residues. Germline V gene lookup returns CDR1 MDHEN and CDR2 SYDVKM. With 4 bases clipped from V and 0 bases from J, the junction kept 5 bases outside the gene matches. The CDR3 loop reads CASSWTGPSSYNEQFF. As DNA, the CDR3 is TGTGCCAGCAGTTGGACAGGGCCGAGCTCCTACAATGAGCAGTTCTTC.

This chain connects TRBV18 to TRBJ2-1; D may be TRBD1 (6 bases). CDR1 is KGHSH and CDR2 is LQKENI in the germline V gene. The CDR3 is 15 amino acids. V lost 3 bases and J 6 bases, leaving 15 bases between the germline ends. CDR3 nucleotides: TGTGCCAGCTCACCTTATACCCAGGGGTCCAATGAGCAGTTCTTC. It encodes CASSPYTQGSNEQFF.

V gene TRBV7-9 combines with J gene TRBJ1-5; D unresolved. Germline CDR1 SEHNR, CDR2 FQNEAQ (reference sequence). The CDR3 contains 15 residues. V was cut by 7 bases and J by 3 bases, with 16 bases left in between. The chain's CDR3 is CASIVAAVFNQPQHF. The CDR3 DNA is TGTGCCAGCATCGTCGCAGCTGTGTTCAATCAGCCCCAGCATTTT.

This clone has only a few counts. The rearrangement uses TRBV13 and TRBJ2-7, with 10 bases lining up with TRBD2. Germline CDR1 is PRHDT and CDR2 is FYEKMQ (reference sequence). Germline trimming cut 6 bases from V and 6 bases from J; bases unmatched to any gene: 8. The CDR3 runs to 14 residues. CDR3 amino acids: CASRPLAGAVEQYF. As DNA, the CDR3 is TGTGCCAGCAGACCTCTAGCGGGAGCGGTCGAGCAGTACTTC.

The genes are TRBV27 and TRBJ2-3; possible D gene TRBD2, 6 bases. CDR1 MNHEY and CDR2 SMNVEV come from the germline V gene (reference sequence). The V end lost 3 bases, the J end lost 7 bases, and 17 bases lay between the germline ends. This CDR3 has 15 amino acids. In nucleotides, the CDR3 is TGTGCCAGCAGTTTCATGAGTGAGGGAGGTAATACGCAGTATTTT. It encodes CASSFMSEGGNTQYF.

The V and J genes are TRBV5-4 and TRBJ1-3; no firm D call. This CDR3 region has 13 residues. Germline-derived CDR1 and CDR2 are SGHNT and YYREEE (reference sequence). The V end was cut by 4 bases, the J end by 4 bases, with 9 bases between. DNA of the CDR3: TGTGCCAGCAGCCGGCAAGGGGGAAACACCATATATTTT. As protein: CASSRQGGNTIYF.

The chain carries TRBV7-2 and TRBJ2-5; 7 positions agree with TRBD2. V trimming: 5 bases; J trimming: 4 bases; junction bases outside the gene matches: 4. Germline CDR1 and CDR2: SGHTA and FQGNSA. This CDR3 region has 13 residues. Written as DNA, the CDR3 is TGTGCCAGCAGCAGGGAGGGAGTAGAGACCCAGTACTTC. It specifies CASSREGVETQYF.

This clone came up a few times. This sequence joins TRBV25-1 and TRBJ1-5; TRBD1 matches at 7 bases. CDR3 length: 15 residues. In germline, CDR1 is MGHDK, CDR2 SYGVNS. V lost 6 bases, J lost 0 bases, and 5 bases stayed unmatched. CDR3 in DNA: TGTGCCAGCAGGGGAGGGACAGATAGCAATCAGCCCCAGCATTTT. Translated: CASRGGTDSNQPQHF.

The rearrangement uses TRBV20-1 and TRBJ2-7, with D unclear. The CDR3 is 11 residues long. Trimming removed 6 bases from V and 7 bases from J, with 13 bases in between. Germline CDR1 reads DFQATT; CDR2 reads SNEGSKA (reference sequence). CDR3 region: CSAWLVGEQYF. CDR3 bases: TGCAGTGCGTGGCTGGTGGGTGAGCAGTACTTC.

The V call is TRBV2, the J call TRBJ1-2; D gene ambiguous. Germline V lookup: CDR1 SNHLY, CDR2 FYNNEI. This CDR3 is built from 14 residues. Trimming stripped 3 bases from V and 2 bases from J, with 10 bases between. The CDR3 here is CASSDLSGNYGYTF. The CDR3 nucleotides read TGTGCCAGCAGTGACCTATCGGGGAACTATGGCTACACCTTC.

The chain carries TRBV28 and TRBJ1-6, with D hard to call. With 5 bases removed from V and 10 bases from J, the gap between germline ends came to 18 bases. Germline lookup yields CDR1 MDHEN and CDR2 SYDVKM. This CDR3 is built from 15 residues. The CDR3, as DNA: TGTGCCAGCAGTAAGGATGCTGCGGTGTTGTCACCCCTCCACTTT. Amino acid sequence: CASSKDAAVLSPLHF.

The CDR3 reads CSGVGLDEQFF. The CDR3 region has the DNA TGCAGTGGAGTAGGGCTGGATGAGCAGTTCTTC. This chain links TRBV20-1 with TRBJ2-1; D call uncertain. The ends were cut back, 7 bases at V and 8 bases at J, with 12 bases in the middle. Germline loops: CDR1 DFQATT, CDR2 SNEGSKA (reference sequence). The CDR3 loop spans 11 amino acids.

In this sample, this clone turned up once. Compared with germline, one end of the junction differs, possibly owing to a read error. The genes are TRBV7-6 and TRBJ1-5; D might be TRBD1 (5 bases). The CDR3 extends over 14 amino acids. Per the germline V gene, CDR1 is SGHVS and CDR2 is FNYEAQ. The CDR3 spells CASSLQEGNHPQHF. In DNA form, the CDR3 reads TGTGCCAGCAGCTTACAGGAGGGGAATCATCCCCAGCATTTT.

The CDR3: CASSQVGQGSNEKLFF. CDR3 coding DNA: TGTGCCAGCAGCCAAGTAGGACAGGGTTCTAATGAAAAACTGTTTTTT. The chain is built from TRBV4-2 and TRBJ1-4, with 8 bases aligning to TRBD1. The CDR3 contains 16 residues. V shed 1 base and J 3 bases; nucleotides not matched to a gene: 4. CDR1 is LGHNA and CDR2 is YNFKEQ in the germline V gene.

This clone came up a few times. The chain couples TRBV7-2 to TRBJ1-2; TRBD1 agrees at 12 bases. CDR3 length: 16 residues. V lost 1 base to trimming and J lost 2 bases; unmatched junction nucleotides: 2. CDR1 is SGHTA and CDR2 is FQGNSA in the germline V gene. CDR3 amino acids: CASSLGGQGANYGYTF. CDR3 DNA sequence: TGTGCCAGCAGCTTAGGGGGACAGGGGGCGAACTATGGCTACACCTTC.